This T cell receptor beta chain was captured by sequencing in a study of early T cells in non-severe SARS-CoV-2 infection. Study context: Sequencing input comprised bulk RNA from unsorted whole blood; chain pairing was not available. Study-wide results and limits: Sequences matched to VDJdb favored anti-spike CD8 responses, while private and CD4 specificities were missed.

The table lists this clonotype with a few counts. Antigen: not known. This CDR3 has 16 residues. Germline CDR1 reads DFQATT; CDR2 reads SNEGSKA (reference sequence). The V end lost 3 bases, the J end lost 4 bases, and 20 bases lay between the germline ends. The TCR library protocol attached unique molecular identifiers to the individual cDNA molecules. One entry per CDR3 protein results from TCRdb running MiXCR on the 5' RACE reads. Of roughly 51,000 distinct CDR3 sequences in the sample, around 9.5% were seen once. This TCR derives from an adult who was a healthcare worker with PCR-confirmed SARS-CoV-2 infection or an uninfected control (not recorded which). Sequencing was carried out using whole blood. The chain carries TRBV20-1 and TRBJ2-3; the D call may be TRBD1 or TRBD2 (7 bases each). The CDR3 region is CSARSDREGVPDTQYF. The DNA for the CDR3 is TGCAGTGCTAGGTCTGACAGGGAGGGGGTCCCAGATACGCAGTATTTT.